This TCR beta chain was captured in a study of T cells after yellow fever vaccination. This clonotype was recorded at least ten times. What it recognizes is unknown. TCRdb reprocessed the 5' RACE reads via MiXCR and lists one record per CDR3 protein. Of about 300,000 distinct CDR3 sequences listed, around 10% were seen once; the top ten hold about 3.7%. The trim removed 1 base at V and 7 bases at J, leaving 11 bases unmatched. Germline CDR1 SGHRS, CDR2 YFSETQ. CDR3 size: 16 residues. Study conclusions and caveats: Most primary-vaccination clones reappeared after the booster (about 97% CD4, roughly 88% CD8).

This receptor was taken from a man between 18 and 35 years old who received the YFV17D yellow fever vaccine. The rearrangement uses TRBV5-1 and TRBJ2-1; 7 nucleotides match TRBD1. Sequences were derived from CD4+ T cells sorted from PBMCs, sampled 5 days after the yellow fever booster vaccination. CDR3 residues: CASSLPLMAGGNEQFF. The CDR3 region has the DNA TGCGCCAGCAGCTTGCCTTTGATGGCAGGGGGAAATGAGCAGTTCTTC.